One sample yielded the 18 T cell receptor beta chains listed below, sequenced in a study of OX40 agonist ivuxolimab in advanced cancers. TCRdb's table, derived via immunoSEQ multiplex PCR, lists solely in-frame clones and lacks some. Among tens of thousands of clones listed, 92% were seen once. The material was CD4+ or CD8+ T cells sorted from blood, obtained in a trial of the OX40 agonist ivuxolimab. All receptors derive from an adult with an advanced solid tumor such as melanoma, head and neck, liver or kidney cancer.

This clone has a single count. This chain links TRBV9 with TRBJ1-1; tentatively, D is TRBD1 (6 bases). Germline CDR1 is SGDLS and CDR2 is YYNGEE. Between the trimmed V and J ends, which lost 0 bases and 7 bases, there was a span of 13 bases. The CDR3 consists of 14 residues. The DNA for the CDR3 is TGTGCCAGCAGCGTAGGAGGGGGGGCTGGTGAAGCTTTCTTT. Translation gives CASSVGGGAGEAFF.

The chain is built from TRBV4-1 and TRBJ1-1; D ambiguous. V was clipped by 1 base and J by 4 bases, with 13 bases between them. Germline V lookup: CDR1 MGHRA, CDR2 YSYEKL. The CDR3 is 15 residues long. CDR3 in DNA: TGCGCCAGCAGCCAAGTCTTCAGTTCCTCCACTGAAGCTTTCTTT. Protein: CASSQVFSSSTEAFF.

The CDR3 sequence is CASSLWRGTQGGTDTQYF. In nucleotides, the CDR3 is TGTGCCAGCAGCTTATGGAGGGGGACTCAAGGGGGCACAGATACGCAGTATTTT. The chain is built from TRBV11-2 and TRBJ2-3; tentatively, D is TRBD1 or TRBD2 (6 bases each). The CDR3 is made up of 18 amino acids. Trimming left V 2 bases short and J 1 base short, with 19 bases between. In germline, CDR1 is SGHAT, CDR2 FQNNGV.

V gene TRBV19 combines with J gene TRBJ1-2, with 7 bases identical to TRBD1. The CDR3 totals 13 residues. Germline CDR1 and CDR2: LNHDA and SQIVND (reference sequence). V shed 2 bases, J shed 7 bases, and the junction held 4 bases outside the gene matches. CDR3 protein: CASSILTGSGYTF. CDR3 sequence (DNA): TGTGCCAGTAGTATATTGACAGGGAGTGGCTACACCTTC.

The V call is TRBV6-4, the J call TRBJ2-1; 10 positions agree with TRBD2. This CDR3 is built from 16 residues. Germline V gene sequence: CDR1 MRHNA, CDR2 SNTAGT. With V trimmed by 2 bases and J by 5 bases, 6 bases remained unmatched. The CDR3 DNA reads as TGTGCCAGCAGTGACCTTAGCGGGGGGACGAACAATGAGCAGTTCTTC. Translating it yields CASSDLSGGTNNEQFF.

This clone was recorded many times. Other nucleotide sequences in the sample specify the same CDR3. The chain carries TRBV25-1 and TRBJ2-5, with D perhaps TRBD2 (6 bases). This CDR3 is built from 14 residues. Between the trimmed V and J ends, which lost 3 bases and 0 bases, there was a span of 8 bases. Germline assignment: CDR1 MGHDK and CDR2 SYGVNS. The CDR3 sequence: CASSERGHQETQYF. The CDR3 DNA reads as TGTGCCAGCAGTGAGCGGGGCCACCAAGAGACCCAGTACTTC.

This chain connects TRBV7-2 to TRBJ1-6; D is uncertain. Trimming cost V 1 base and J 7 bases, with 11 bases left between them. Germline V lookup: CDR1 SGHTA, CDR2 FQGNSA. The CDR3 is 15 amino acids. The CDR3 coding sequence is TGTGCCAGCAGCTTAGTGACTGGGTACAATTCACCCCTCCACTTT. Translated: CASSLVTGYNSPLHF. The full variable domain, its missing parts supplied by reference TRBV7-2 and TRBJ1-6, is GAGVSQSPSNKVTEKGKDVELRCDPISGHTALYWYRQSLGQGLEFLIYFQGNSAPDKSGLPSDRFSAERTGGSVSTLTIQRTQQEDSAVYLCASSLVTGYNSPLHFGNGTRLTVT.

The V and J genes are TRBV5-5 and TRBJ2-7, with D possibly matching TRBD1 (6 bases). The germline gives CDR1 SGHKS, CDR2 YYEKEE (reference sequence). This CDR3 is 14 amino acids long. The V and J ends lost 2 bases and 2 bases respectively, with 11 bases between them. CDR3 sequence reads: CASSFRPGAYEQYF. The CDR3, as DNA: TGTGCCAGCAGCTTTAGGCCAGGGGCCTACGAGCAGTACTTC.

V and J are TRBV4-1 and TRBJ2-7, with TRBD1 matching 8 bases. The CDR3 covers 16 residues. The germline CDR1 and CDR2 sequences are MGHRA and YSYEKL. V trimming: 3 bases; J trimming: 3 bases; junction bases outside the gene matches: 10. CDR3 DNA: TGCGCCAGCAGCCATGACCCCGGGACAGGCGACTACGAGCAGTACTTC. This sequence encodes CASSHDPGTGDYEQYF.

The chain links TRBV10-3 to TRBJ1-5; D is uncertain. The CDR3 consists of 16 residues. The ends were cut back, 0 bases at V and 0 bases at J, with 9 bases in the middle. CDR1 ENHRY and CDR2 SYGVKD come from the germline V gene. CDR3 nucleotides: TGTGCCATCAGTGAGTCCGGGCCCCTTAGCAATCAGCCCCAGCATTTT. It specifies CAISESGPLSNQPQHF.

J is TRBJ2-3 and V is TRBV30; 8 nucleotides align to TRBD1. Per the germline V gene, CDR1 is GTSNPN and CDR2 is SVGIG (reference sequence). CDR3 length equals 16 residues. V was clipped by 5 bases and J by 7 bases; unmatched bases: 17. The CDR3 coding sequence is TGTGCCTGGCTTGCGGCTCAGGGGGCTGGTGTGTATACGCAGTATTTT. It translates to CAWLAAQGAGVYTQYF.

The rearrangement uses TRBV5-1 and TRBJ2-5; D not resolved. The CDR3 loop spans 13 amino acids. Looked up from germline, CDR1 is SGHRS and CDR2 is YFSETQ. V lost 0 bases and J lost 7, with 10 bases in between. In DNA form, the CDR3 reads TGCGCCAGCAGCTTGGGGACCCCGGTGACCCAGTACTTC. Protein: CASSLGTPVTQYF.

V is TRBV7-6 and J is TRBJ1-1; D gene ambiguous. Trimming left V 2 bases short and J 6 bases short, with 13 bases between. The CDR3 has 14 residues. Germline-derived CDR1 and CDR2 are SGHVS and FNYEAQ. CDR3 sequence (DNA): TGTGCCAGCAGCTTACAGTCAAAAGTGGCTGAAGCTTTCTTT. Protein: CASSLQSKVAEAFF. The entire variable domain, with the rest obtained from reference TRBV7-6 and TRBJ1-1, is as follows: GAGVSQSPRYKVTKRGQDVALRCDPISGHVSLYWYRQALGQGPEFLTYFNYEAQQDKSGLPNDRFSAERPEGSISTLTIQRTEQRDSAMYRCASSLQSKVAEAFFGQGTRLTVV.

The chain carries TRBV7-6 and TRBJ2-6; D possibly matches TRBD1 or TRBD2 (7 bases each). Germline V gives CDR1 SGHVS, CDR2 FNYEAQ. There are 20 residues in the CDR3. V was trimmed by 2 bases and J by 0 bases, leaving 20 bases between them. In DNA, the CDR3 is TGTGCCAGCAGCTTATCCCCTCAGGGGGGGGGCCTCTCTGGGGCCAACGTCCTGACTTTC. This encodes CASSLSPQGGGLSGANVLTF.

CDR3 sequence (DNA): TGTGCCAGCAGCTCCGACGGGGGCCCCTCCTACGAGCAGTACTTC. Residues: CASSSDGGPSYEQYF. The chain uses TRBV9 and TRBJ2-7; tentatively, D is TRBD1 or TRBD2 (6 bases each). The germline gives CDR1 SGDLS, CDR2 YYNGEE. The V end lost 4 bases, the J end lost 0 bases, and 14 bases lay between the germline ends. The CDR3 consists of 15 residues.

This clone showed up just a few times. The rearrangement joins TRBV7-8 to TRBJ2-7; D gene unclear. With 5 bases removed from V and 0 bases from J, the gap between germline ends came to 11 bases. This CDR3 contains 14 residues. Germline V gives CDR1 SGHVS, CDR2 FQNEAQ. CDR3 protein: CASSPDTSSYEQYF. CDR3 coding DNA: TGTGCCAGCAGCCCAGACACGAGCTCCTACGAGCAGTACTTC.

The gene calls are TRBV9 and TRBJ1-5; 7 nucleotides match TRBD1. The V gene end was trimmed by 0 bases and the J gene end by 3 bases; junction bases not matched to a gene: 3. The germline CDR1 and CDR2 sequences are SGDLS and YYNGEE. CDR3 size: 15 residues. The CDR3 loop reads CASSVGGGPNQPQHF. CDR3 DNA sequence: TGTGCCAGCAGCGTAGGAGGGGGCCCCAATCAGCCCCAGCATTTT.

The CDR3 loop reads CASSTTGTGANTEAFF. CDR3 in DNA: TGTGCCAGCAGCACCACCGGGACAGGAGCGAACACTGAAGCTTTCTTT. This sequence joins TRBV7-9 and TRBJ1-1; TRBD1 matches 8 bases. The V and J ends lost 5 bases and 1 base, in that order; junction bases with no gene match: 9. CDR3 length equals 16 residues. CDR1 is SEHNR, CDR2 FQNEAQ, per germline (reference sequence). Based on the CDR3 plus reference TRBV7-9 and TRBJ1-1, the full variable domain is DTGVSQNPRHKITKRGQNVTFRCDPISEHNRLYWYRQTLGQGPEFLTYFQNEAQLEKSRLLSDRFSAERPKGSFSTLEIQRTEQGDSAMYLCASSTTGTGANTEAFFGQGTRLTVV.